These T cell receptor beta chains were read from a single sample in a study of T cell responses to AZD1222 COVID-19 vaccine. Only in-frame clones appear in the TCRdb table, and some are missing; sequencing was by immunoSEQ multiplex PCR. The data show 15,000 to 20,000 clones, over 85% seen once. The source material was peripheral blood, sampled 28 days after the second AZD1222 dose. These receptors all come from an adult who received the AZD1222 COVID-19 vaccine. CDR3s include the opening cysteine and the closing phenylalanine or tryptophan. A D gene is named only where the DNA matches it firmly. Not all rows give a size; the values are once, few, many and, for expanded clones, a class.

v_call,clone_size,d_call,j_call,cdr3_nt,cdr3_aa
TRBV18,NA,NA,TRBJ2-1,TGTGCCAGCTCACAAGGGACCAGCCTATTAACCTACAATGAGCAGTTCTTC,CASSQGTSLLTYNEQFF
TRBV5-1,NA,TRBD2,TRBJ2-3,TGCGCCAGCAGCCTCGGACTAGACACAGATACGCAGTATTTT,CASSLGLDTDTQYF
TRBV11-2,NA,TRBD1,TRBJ1-6,TGTGCCAGCAGTCCCGGGACAGGGGCCTCACCCCTCCACTTT,CASSPGTGASPLHF
TRBV24-1,NA,TRBD2,TRBJ2-1,TGTGCCACCGAACGCACAACCGGGACTAGCTACAATGAGCAGTTCTTC,CATERTTGTSYNEQFF
TRBV5-6,NA,TRBD1,TRBJ1-6,TGTGCCAGCAGCTATGGACAGGGCTATAATTCACCCCTCCACTTT,CASSYGQGYNSPLHF
TRBV6-5,few,TRBD2,TRBJ2-3,TGTGCCAGCAGAATAGGACTAGCACCAGATACGCAGTATTTT,CASRIGLAPDTQYF
TRBV15,NA,NA,TRBJ2-1,TGTGCCACCAGCAGGGAACTACTAGCAGGGTATGAGCAGTTCTTC,CATSRELLAGYEQFF
TRBV11-2,NA,TRBD2,TRBJ2-7,TGTGCCAGCAGCTCATCCGCGGGGGCCTACGAGCAGTACTTC,CASSSSAGAYEQYF
TRBV6-4,NA,TRBD1,TRBJ1-6,TGTGCCAGCAGTCCCGGGACAGGGAGAGATTCACCCCTCCACTTT,CASSPGTGRDSPLHF
TRBV5-1,NA,NA,TRBJ1-1,TGCGCCAGCAGCCCGAACGGACAGAACATGAACACTGAAGCTTTCTTT,CASSPNGQNMNTEAFF
TRBV5-1,NA,NA,TRBJ2-2,TGCGCCAGCAGCTTTCTTCAAATGGCGAACACCGGGGAGCTGTTTTTT,CASSFLQMANTGELFF
TRBV2,NA,NA,TRBJ2-7,TGTGCCAGCAGACAAGATCGGAACTACGAGCAGTACTTC,CASRQDRNYEQYF
TRBV18,few,NA,TRBJ1-5,TGTGCCAGCTCGACCGGGGGGTGGCAGCCCCAGCATTTT,CASSTGGWQPQHF
TRBV28,once,NA,TRBJ2-6,TGTGCCAGCAGTAACCCAGGCGTAACTGGGGCCAACGTCCTGACTTTC,CASSNPGVTGANVLTF
TRBV4-1,few,NA,TRBJ2-3,TGCGCCAGCAGCCAAAGGGTGGTCGGGACAGATACGCAGTATTTT,CASSQRVVGTDTQYF
TRBV5-1,NA,NA,TRBJ1-1,TGCGCCAGCAGCTTGGGCCCGGGATTGGACACTGAAGCTTTCTTT,CASSLGPGLDTEAFF
TRBV6-4,NA,NA,TRBJ2-6,TGTGCCAGCAGCGAACTGGATGGCTCTGGGGCCAACGTCCTGACTTTC,CASSELDGSGANVLTF
TRBV5-1,NA,NA,TRBJ1-1,TGCGCCAGCAGCAGTCGACCGGGATCTAACACTGAAGCTTTCTTT,CASSSRPGSNTEAFF
TRBV5-1,NA,NA,TRBJ2-1,TGCGCCAGCAGCTTGGTGGGCTCCTACAATGAGCAGTTCTTC,CASSLVGSYNEQFF
TRBV5-8,NA,NA,TRBJ1-3,TGTGCCAGCAGCTTGTTATCAGCTGGAAACACCATATATTTT,CASSLLSAGNTIYF
TRBV7-9,few,TRBD1,TRBJ1-1,TGTGCCAGCAGCTGGCCCACTCAGGGGGTGGACACTGAAGCTTTCTTT,CASSWPTQGVDTEAFF
TRBV2,NA,NA,TRBJ2-2,TGTGCCAGCAGGGAGGTCAGGTCCCCCGACGAGCTGTTTTTT,CASREVRSPDELFF
TRBV4-2,NA,NA,TRBJ1-3,TGTGCCAGCAGCCAAGAGGGACGGGGAAACACCATATATTTT,CASSQEGRGNTIYF
TRBV11-2,NA,TRBD1,TRBJ2-5,TGTGCCAGCAGCTTAGATGGGACAGGGACAGAGACCCAGTACTTC,CASSLDGTGTETQYF
TRBV28,NA,NA,TRBJ2-7,TGTGCCAGCAGTTCCGGGGAAACATGGTCCTACGAGCAGTACTTC,CASSSGETWSYEQYF
TRBV6-1,NA,NA,TRBJ1-6,TGTGCCAGCAGTGATGGGACATCGGGGAATTCACCCCTCCACTTT,CASSDGTSGNSPLHF
TRBV19,NA,NA,TRBJ1-5,TGTGCCAGTAGTATACAGGAAATCAATCAGCCCCAGCATTTT,CASSIQEINQPQHF
TRBV18,NA,NA,TRBJ1-2,TGTGCCAGCTCACCATCGGGGAGCGGCTACACCTTC,CASSPSGSGYTF
TRBV2,NA,NA,TRBJ2-5,TGTGCCAGCAGCAGGAGGGAAGGGGTCCAAGAGGCCCAGTACTTC,CASSRREGVQEAQYF
TRBV6-5,NA,TRBD2,TRBJ2-5,TGTGCCAGCAGTTACGGGACTAGCGGGGGGCGAGGGACCCAGTACTTC,CASSYGTSGGRGTQYF
TRBV5-4,NA,TRBD2,TRBJ2-3,TGTGCCAGCAGCGCCCCACTAGCGACGCCTAGCACAGATACGCAGTATTTT,CASSAPLATPSTDTQYF
TRBV3-1/TRBV3-2,once,NA,TRBJ2-1,TGTGCCAGCAGCCGCCGACACAATGAGCAGTTCTTC,CASSRRHNEQFF
TRBV6-5,NA,NA,TRBJ1-5,TGTGCCAGCAGTTACGGGCAGGGCCAACAGCCCCAGCATTTT,CASSYGQGQQPQHF
TRBV10-3,few,NA,TRBJ2-3,TGTGCCATCAGAGGGGACACTTCGGATACGCAGTATTTT,CAIRGDTSDTQYF
TRBV7-2,NA,TRBD2,TRBJ2-3,TGTGCCAGCAGTCGGTACCTGACTAGCGGCACAGATACGCAGTATTTT,CASSRYLTSGTDTQYF
TRBV6-5,NA,NA,TRBJ2-5,TGTGCCAGCAAAACGGGATACCAAGAGACCCAGTACTTC,CASKTGYQETQYF
TRBV10-2,NA,NA,TRBJ1-1,TGCGCCAGCAGTGGGGCGAGCACTGAAGCTTTCTTT,CASSGASTEAFF
TRBV11-2,NA,NA,TRBJ2-3,TGTGCCAGCAGCTTAGGTCAGAGCACAGATACGCAGTATTTT,CASSLGQSTDTQYF